This entry is about one TCR beta chain. What it binds is unknown. The source of the sample is a study of shared clonotypes between healthy human individuals. Study-level findings and limits: Unshared clonotypes carried lower generation probabilities than those common to all four donors. Sequencing depth was predicted to influence how clonotypes are shared among donors. Larger estimated richness was generally seen in naive subsets than in memory subsets.

Deletions cut 7 bases from V and 0 bases from J, with 16 bases between. CDR1 and CDR2 from the germline V gene are LNHDA and SQIVND (reference sequence). The CDR3 extends over 15 amino acids. The study enrolled healthy HIV-negative adults without recent acute infections or vaccinations as donors. Sequencing used immunoSEQ multiplex PCR; TCRdb keeps in-frame clones, though not all of them. Of approximately 2.5 million clones in the sample, around 90% are singletons; the top ten hold around 0.14%. This rearrangement joins TRBV19 to TRBJ2-7; D may be TRBD1 or TRBD2 (6 bases each). This clonotype originated in a man in his late teens or twenties in good health. The sample taken for sequencing was naive CD4+ T cells sorted from blood. The subset: CD45RA+ positively selected. The CDR3 region has the DNA TGTGCCAGTATGGATTGGGGGGACAACTCCTACGAGCAGTACTTC. This translates into CASMDWGDNSYEQYF.